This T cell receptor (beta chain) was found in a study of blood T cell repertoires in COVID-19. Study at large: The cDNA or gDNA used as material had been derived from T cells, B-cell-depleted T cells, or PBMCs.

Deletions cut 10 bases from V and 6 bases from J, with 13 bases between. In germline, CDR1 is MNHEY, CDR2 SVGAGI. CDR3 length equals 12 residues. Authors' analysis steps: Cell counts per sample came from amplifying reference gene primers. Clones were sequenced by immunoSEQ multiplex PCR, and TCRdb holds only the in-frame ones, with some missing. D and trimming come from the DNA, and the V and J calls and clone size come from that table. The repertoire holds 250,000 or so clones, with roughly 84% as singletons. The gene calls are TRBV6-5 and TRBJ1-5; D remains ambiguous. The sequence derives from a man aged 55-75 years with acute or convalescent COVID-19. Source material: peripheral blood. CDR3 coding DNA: TGTGCCACGAGGTCCGACGGTCAGCCCCAGCATTTT. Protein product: CATRSDGQPQHF.